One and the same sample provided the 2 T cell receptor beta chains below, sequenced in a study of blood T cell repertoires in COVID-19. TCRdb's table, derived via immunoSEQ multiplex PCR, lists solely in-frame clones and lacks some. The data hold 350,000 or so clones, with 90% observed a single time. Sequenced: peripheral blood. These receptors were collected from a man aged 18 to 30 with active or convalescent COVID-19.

Written as DNA, the CDR3 is TGTGCCAGCAGCGTTGACAGCAGGCAAGAGACCCAGTACTTC. Protein sequence: CASSVDSRQETQYF. The chain links TRBV9 to TRBJ2-5; a possible D gene is TRBD1 (5 bases). V dropped 2 bases and J dropped 2 bases, with 10 bases sitting between them. The germline CDR1 and CDR2 sequences are SGDLS and YYNGEE. There are 14 residues in the CDR3.

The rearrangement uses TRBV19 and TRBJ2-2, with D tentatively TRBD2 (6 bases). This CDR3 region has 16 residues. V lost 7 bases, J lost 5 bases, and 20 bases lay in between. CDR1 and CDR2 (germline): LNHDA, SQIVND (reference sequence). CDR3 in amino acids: CASTGARGYVTGELFF. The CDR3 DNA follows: TGTGCCAGTACGGGAGCGAGGGGTTATGTTACCGGGGAGCTGTTTTTT.